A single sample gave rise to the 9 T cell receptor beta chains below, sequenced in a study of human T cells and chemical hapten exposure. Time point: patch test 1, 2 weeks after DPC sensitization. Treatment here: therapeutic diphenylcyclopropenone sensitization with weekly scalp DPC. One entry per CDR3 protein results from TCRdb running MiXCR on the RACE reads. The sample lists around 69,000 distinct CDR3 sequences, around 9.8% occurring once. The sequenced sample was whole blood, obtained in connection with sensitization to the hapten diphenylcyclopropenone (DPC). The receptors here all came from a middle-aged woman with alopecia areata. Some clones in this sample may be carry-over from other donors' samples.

The CDR3 DNA follows: TGCAGCGTTGCGGGCACTGAAGCTTTCTTT. The encoded protein is CSVAGTEAFF. J is TRBJ1-1 and V is TRBV29-1; D is undetermined. V dropped 4 bases and J dropped 4 bases, with 4 bases sitting between them. The CDR3 consists of 10 residues. Germline assignment: CDR1 SQVTM and CDR2 ANQGSEA.

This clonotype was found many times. DNA of the CDR3: TGTGCCAGCAGCACTCGGACTAGCGGGGGGGCGACGGCTGGAAATGAGCAGTTCTTC. Translating gives CASSTRTSGGATAGNEQFF. J is TRBJ2-1 and V is TRBV11-3, with 15 bases lining up with TRBD2. Per the germline V gene, CDR1 is SGHNT and CDR2 is YENEEA. Trimming took 5 bases from V and 7 from J; bases not matched to a gene: 15. This CDR3 is 19 amino acids long. Based on the CDR3 plus reference TRBV11-3 and TRBJ2-1, the full variable domain is EAGVVQSPRYKIIEKKQPVAFWCNPISGHNTLYWYLQNLGQGPELLIRYENEEAVDDSQLPKDRFSAERLKGVDSTLKIQPAELGDSAVYLCASSTRTSGGATAGNEQFFGPGTRLTVL.

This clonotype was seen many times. The CDR3 here is CASSHRDRGSLQETQYF. DNA of the CDR3: TGTGCCAGCAGCCACCGGGACAGGGGATCCCTCCAAGAGACCCAGTACTTC. The genes are TRBV13 and TRBJ2-5, with TRBD1 matching 10 bases. V dropped 5 bases and J dropped 1; count of bases not matched to a gene: 10. This CDR3 is 17 amino acids long. Germline V gives CDR1 PRHDT, CDR2 FYEKMQ (reference sequence). The variable domain in full, with the rest retrieved from reference TRBV13 and TRBJ2-5, is AAGVIQSPRHLIKEKRETATLKCYPIPRHDTVYWYQQGPGQDPQFLISFYEKMQSDKGSIPDRFSAQQFSDYHSELNMSSLELGDSALYFCASSHRDRGSLQETQYFGPGTRLLVL.

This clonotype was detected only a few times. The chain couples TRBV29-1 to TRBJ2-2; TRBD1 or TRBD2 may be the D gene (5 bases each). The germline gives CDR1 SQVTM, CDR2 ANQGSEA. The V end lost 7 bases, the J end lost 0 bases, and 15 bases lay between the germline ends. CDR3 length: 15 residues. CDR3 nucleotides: TGCAGCGCTGGGGGTCGGGTTTCGAACACCGGGGAGCTGTTTTTT. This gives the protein CSAGGRVSNTGELFF.

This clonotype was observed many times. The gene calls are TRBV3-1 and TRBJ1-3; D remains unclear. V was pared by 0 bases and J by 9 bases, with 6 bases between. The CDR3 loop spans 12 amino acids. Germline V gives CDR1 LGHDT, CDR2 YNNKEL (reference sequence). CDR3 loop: CASSQDGVTIYF. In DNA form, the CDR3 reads TGTGCCAGCAGCCAAGATGGGGTCACCATATATTTT.

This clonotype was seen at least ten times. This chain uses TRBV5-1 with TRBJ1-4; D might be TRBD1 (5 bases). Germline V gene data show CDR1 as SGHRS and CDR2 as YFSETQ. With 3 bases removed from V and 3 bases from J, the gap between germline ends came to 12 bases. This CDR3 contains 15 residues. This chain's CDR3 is CASSSVGTSNEKLFF. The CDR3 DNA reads TGCGCCAGCAGCTCCGTCGGGACCTCTAATGAAAAACTGTTTTTT.

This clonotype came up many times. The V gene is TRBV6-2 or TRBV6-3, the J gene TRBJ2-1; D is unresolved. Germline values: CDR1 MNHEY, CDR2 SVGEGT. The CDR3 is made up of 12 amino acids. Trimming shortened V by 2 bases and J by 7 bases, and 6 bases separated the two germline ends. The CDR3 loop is CASSYARNEQFF. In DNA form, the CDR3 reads TGTGCCAGCAGTTACGCTAGAAATGAGCAGTTCTTC.

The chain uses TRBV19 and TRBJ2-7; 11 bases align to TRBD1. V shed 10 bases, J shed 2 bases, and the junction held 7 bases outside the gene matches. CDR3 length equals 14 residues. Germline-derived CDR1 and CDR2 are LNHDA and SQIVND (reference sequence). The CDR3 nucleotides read TGTGCCACCTCGAGGACAGGGGGCCCCTACGAGCAGTACTTC. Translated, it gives CATSRTGGPYEQYF.

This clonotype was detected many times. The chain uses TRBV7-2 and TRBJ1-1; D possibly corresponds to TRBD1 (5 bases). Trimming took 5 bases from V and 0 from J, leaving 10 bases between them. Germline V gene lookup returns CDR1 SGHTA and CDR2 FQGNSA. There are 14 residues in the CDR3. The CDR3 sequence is CASSRGSLNTEAFF. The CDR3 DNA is TGTGCCAGCAGCCGGGGGAGTCTGAACACTGAAGCTTTCTTT.